Listed below are T cell receptor beta chains from one sample, sequenced in a study of cytomegalovirus exposure and HLA in healthy donors. Sequenced by immunoSEQ multiplex PCR; TCRdb stores in-frame clones only, minus some. The data contain 90,000 to 120,000 clones, roughly 73% of them singletons. The source material was PBMCs. Every receptor here comes from a man in his thirties or forties in good health and CMV-seronegative. Each CDR3 is given with its conserved first and last residue. The D gene is left open where the match is weak. Some rows have no size entry. The others give once, few or many, or a class for an expanded clone.

>-|TRBV7-6|-|TRBJ2-7
TGTGCCAGCAGCGCCGGGGGAGGCTCCTACGAGCAGTACTTC
CASSAGGGSYEQYF
>-|TRBV6-5|-|TRBJ1-1
TGTGCCAGCAGTTTAAGTTACAGGGAACGTGAAGCTTTCTTT
CASSLSYREREAFF
>few|TRBV29-1|TRBD2|TRBJ2-1
TGCAGCGTTGATGGGACTAGCGGGAGGGCCAGGGAGCAGTTCTTC
CSVDGTSGRAREQFF
>once|TRBV5-8|-|TRBJ2-7
TGTGCCAGCAGCTCGGTGACTTCCTCCCGCGAGCAGTACTTC
CASSSVTSSREQYF
>few|TRBV11-2|-|TRBJ1-1
TGTGCCAGCAGCTTAGGGCAGCGGACTGAAGCTTTCTTT
CASSLGQRTEAFF
>-|TRBV11-2|-|TRBJ1-1
TGTGCCAGCAGCTTAGGGGGAGGGTCAAACACTGAAGCTTTCTTT
CASSLGGGSNTEAFF
>-|TRBV19|TRBD2|TRBJ2-3
TGTGCCAGTACCACGACTAGCGGGAGCACAGATACGCAGTATTTT
CASTTTSGSTDTQYF
>-|TRBV5-1|-|TRBJ1-5
TGCGCCAGCAGCTTGCGGGGTCTCAGCAATCAGCCCCAGCATTTT
CASSLRGLSNQPQHF
>few|TRBV5-4|-|TRBJ2-5
TGTGCCAGCAGCTTTGGTGGGGGGGCCGGGGAGACCCAGTACTTC
CASSFGGGAGETQYF
>-|TRBV5-6|-|TRBJ1-6
TGTGCCAGCAGCATCCAGGGGATTAATTCACCCCTCCACTTT
CASSIQGINSPLHF